A selection of T cell receptor beta chains follows, all from one sample in a study of OX40 agonist ivuxolimab in advanced cancers. The protocol was immunoSEQ multiplex PCR, while the TCRdb copy is restricted to in-frame clones and leaves out a portion. The sample lists more than 65,000 clones, 60% to 80% occurring once. The sequenced sample was CD4+ or CD8+ T cells sorted from blood, obtained in a trial of the OX40 agonist ivuxolimab. The receptor set was obtained from an adult with an advanced solid tumor such as melanoma, head and neck, liver or kidney cancer. CDR3s include the opening cysteine and the closing phenylalanine or tryptophan. Size is stated for part of the rows, as once, few or many counts, or as a class when the clone is expanded.

cdr3_length clone_size j_call v_call cdr3_aa
16 NA TRBJ1-1 TRBV5-6 CASSSPEGGHRTEAFF
13 NA TRBJ1-1 TRBV10-1 CATSTGLNTEAFF
16 NA TRBJ2-2 TRBV2 CASRAGLASNTGELFF
16 few TRBJ2-7 TRBV5-1 CASSLAWLSGGYEQYF
13 NA TRBJ2-3 TRBV6-5 CASSEGVADTQYF
13 NA TRBJ2-4 TRBV15 CATSADAKNIQYF
15 once TRBJ2-3 TRBV5-4 CASSLGLAEADTQYF
14 NA TRBJ2-3 TRBV5-1 CASSPFETTDTQYF
15 NA TRBJ1-1 TRBV4-1 CASSNPGGTFGEAFF
14 NA TRBJ1-1 TRBV11-2 CASSFGTALGEAFF
13 NA TRBJ2-7 TRBV6-1 CASSVDSSYEQYF
16 NA TRBJ2-7 TRBV7-2 CASSLDLLGGPYEQYF
13 NA TRBJ1-4 TRBV19 CASSFGTGGKLFF
17 once TRBJ2-7 TRBV21-1 CASSSHLSGSDSYEQYF
19 few TRBJ1-5 TRBV18 CASSPRAGVGAPVNQPQHF
15 NA TRBJ2-2 TRBV5-8 CASSFGQLNTGELFF
16 NA TRBJ1-3 TRBV5-8 CASSLAVQSSGNTIYF
16 NA TRBJ2-7 TRBV30 CAWSHGLAGGHQEQYF
14 once TRBJ1-1 TRBV2 CASSRNPGYTEAFF
14 few TRBJ2-7 TRBV14 CASSLNRGSWEQYF
15 NA TRBJ1-1 TRBV7-2 CASSPGGRGYTEAFF
15 NA TRBJ1-1 TRBV5-1 CASSSQGLSNTEAFF
14 NA TRBJ2-1 TRBV7-2 CASSPVGGRIEQFF
15 NA TRBJ2-2 TRBV5-4 CASSTGQGNTGELFF
17 NA TRBJ1-4 TRBV9 CASSVPMASGRNEKLFF
15 NA TRBJ1-2 TRBV5-4 CASSLGRGTTYGYTF
13 once TRBJ1-5 TRBV19 CASRVGANQPQHF
16 NA TRBJ2-5 TRBV5-8 CASSLGAGGLQETQYF
13 few TRBJ1-5 TRBV7-9 CASSRQGNQPQHF
15 NA TRBJ2-7 TRBV9 CASSKGPINSYEQYF
14 NA TRBJ1-4 TRBV6-5 CASTNAGRKEKLFF
13 NA TRBJ1-5 TRBV6-5 CASSYKRTQPQHF
15 NA TRBJ2-1 TRBV6-5 CASRLGRASYNEQFF
14 NA TRBJ1-3 TRBV5-1 CASSSEGAGNTIYF